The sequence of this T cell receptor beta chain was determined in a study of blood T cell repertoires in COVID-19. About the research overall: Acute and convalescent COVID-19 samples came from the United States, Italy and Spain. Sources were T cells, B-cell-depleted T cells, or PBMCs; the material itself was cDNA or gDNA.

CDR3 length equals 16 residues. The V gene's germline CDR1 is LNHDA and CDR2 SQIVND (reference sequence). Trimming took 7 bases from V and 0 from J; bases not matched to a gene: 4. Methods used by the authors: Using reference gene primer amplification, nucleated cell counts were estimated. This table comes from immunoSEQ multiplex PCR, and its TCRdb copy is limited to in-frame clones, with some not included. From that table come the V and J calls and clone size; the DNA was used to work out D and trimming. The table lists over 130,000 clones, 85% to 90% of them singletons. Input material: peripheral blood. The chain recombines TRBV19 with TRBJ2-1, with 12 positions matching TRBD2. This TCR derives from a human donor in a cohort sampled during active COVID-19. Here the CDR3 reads CASTGLAGSSYNEQFF. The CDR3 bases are TGTGCCAGTACCGGACTAGCGGGGAGCTCCTACAATGAGCAGTTCTTC.